This T cell receptor (beta chain) is drawn from a study of blood T cell repertoires in COVID-19. Looking at the study overall: The analysed material was cDNA or gDNA that came from T cells, B-cell-depleted T cells, or PBMCs.

TCRdb's copy holds only in-frame clones and misses some; the assay was immunoSEQ multiplex PCR. This sample yields 200,000 to 250,000 clones, of which around 85% are seen a single time; 8.5% to 9.5% belongs to the top ten. The CDR3 is 14 amino acids. Germline loops: CDR1 LGHDT, CDR2 YNNKEL (reference sequence). V was clipped by 1 base and J by 4 bases, with 5 bases between them. Clinical history reported by participants formed the basis on which cohorts were assigned. The clonotype originates from a woman aged 45 to 65 with acute COVID-19. The chain uses TRBV3-1 (or the pseudogene TRBV3-2) and TRBJ1-6; possible D gene TRBD1, 5 bases. Sample: PBMCs or T cells enriched from blood (not recorded which). The CDR3 loop is CASSQAGYNSPLHF. CDR3 nucleotides: TGTGCCAGCAGCCAAGCAGGGTATAATTCACCCCTCCACTTT.